The 9 T cell receptor beta chains presented below share a single source sample, sequenced in a study of technical replicates of blood from a few donors. Data came from immunoSEQ multiplex PCR; TCRdb stores just in-frame clones and leaves some out. The sample includes over 80,000 clones, roughly 96% of them seen just once. The sample consisted of T cells isolated from PBMCs. The receptors were gathered from a human donor in good health.

The chain carries TRBV27 and TRBJ2-7; weak D call: TRBD2 (6 bases). The V gene's germline CDR1 is MNHEY and CDR2 SMNVEV (reference sequence). The CDR3 totals 15 residues. V lost 4 bases, J lost 1 base, and 14 bases lay in between. For the CDR3, the DNA is TGTGCCAGCAGTTCCCTCCCGGGAGTGTCCTACGAGCAGTACTTC. This translates into CASSSLPGVSYEQYF.

The chain combines TRBV7-2 with TRBJ1-2; 8 bases agree with TRBD1. Germline-derived CDR1 and CDR2 are SGHTA and FQGNSA. The CDR3 has 13 residues. The V and J ends lost 5 bases and 5 bases, in that order; junction bases with no gene match: 4. The CDR3 loop reads CASSQGTGYGYTF. As DNA, the CDR3 is TGTGCCAGCAGCCAAGGGACAGGTTATGGCTACACCTTC.

The V gene is TRBV14, the J gene TRBJ2-1, with 7 bases lining up with TRBD2. CDR1 and CDR2 (germline): SGHDN, FVKESK. This CDR3 spans 15 amino acids. The ends lost 1 base at V and 9 bases at J; junction bases unmatched: 9. The DNA of the CDR3 is TGTGCCAGCAGCCAAGGGACTAGAAGTTGGGGTGAGCAGTTCTTC. Protein product: CASSQGTRSWGEQFF.

The CDR3 coding sequence is TGCAGCGTTGATACAGGCGGAAACATTCAGTACTTC. Translating it yields CSVDTGGNIQYF. The chain links TRBV29-1 to TRBJ2-4; D may be TRBD1 (5 bases). The CDR3 is made up of 12 amino acids. V lost 3 bases to trimming and J lost 6 bases, with 9 bases between them. In germline, CDR1 is SQVTM, CDR2 ANQGSEA.

The gene calls are TRBV7-9 and TRBJ1-2; 10 bases map to TRBD1. V shed 3 bases and J 7 bases; nucleotides not matched to a gene: 5. CDR1 SEHNR and CDR2 FQNEAQ come from the germline V gene (reference sequence). This CDR3 region has 14 residues. CDR3 residues: CASSFDRGPGGYTF. The CDR3 DNA reads TGTGCCAGCAGCTTTGACAGGGGGCCGGGTGGCTACACCTTC.

The rearrangement links TRBV7-3 to TRBJ2-1; 8 bases are a match to TRBD1. The CDR3 spans 15 residues. V was pared by 5 bases and J by 8 bases, with 11 bases of the junction left unmatched. Germline V CDR1 and CDR2: SGHTA, FQGTGA. The CDR3 is CASSAGQGRIYEQFF. CDR3 coding DNA: TGTGCCAGCAGCGCCGGACAGGGTAGGATTTATGAGCAGTTCTTC.

The V gene is TRBV2, the J gene TRBJ2-7; D is unclear. The germline CDR1 and CDR2 sequences are SNHLY and FYNNEI. This CDR3 comprises 10 residues. V lost 9 bases and J lost 5, with 8 bases in between. CDR3 sequence reads: CASKSNEQYF. In DNA, the CDR3 is TGTGCCAGTAAATCTAACGAGCAGTACTTC.

V is TRBV4-3 and J is TRBJ2-3; 10 nucleotides align to TRBD2. The CDR3 contains 18 residues. The V segment lost 2 bases and the J segment 6 bases; nucleotides outside the gene matches: 14. Germline V gene lookup returns CDR1 LGHNA and CDR2 YSLEER. For the CDR3, the DNA is TGCGCCAGCAGCCAACTCCGGGCTAGCGGGAGCGGTGTGGATACGCAGTATTTT. Translated, it gives CASSQLRASGSGVDTQYF.

This clone was counted once. This chain links TRBV9 with TRBJ1-2, with 7 bases fitting TRBD1. V lost 1 base to trimming and J lost 4 bases; unmatched junction nucleotides: 7. Germline loops: CDR1 SGDLS, CDR2 YYNGEE. This CDR3 comprises 15 residues. The CDR3 region is CASSVRGDSPYGYTF. CDR3 nucleotides: TGTGCCAGCAGCGTAAGAGGGGACAGCCCCTATGGCTACACCTTC.